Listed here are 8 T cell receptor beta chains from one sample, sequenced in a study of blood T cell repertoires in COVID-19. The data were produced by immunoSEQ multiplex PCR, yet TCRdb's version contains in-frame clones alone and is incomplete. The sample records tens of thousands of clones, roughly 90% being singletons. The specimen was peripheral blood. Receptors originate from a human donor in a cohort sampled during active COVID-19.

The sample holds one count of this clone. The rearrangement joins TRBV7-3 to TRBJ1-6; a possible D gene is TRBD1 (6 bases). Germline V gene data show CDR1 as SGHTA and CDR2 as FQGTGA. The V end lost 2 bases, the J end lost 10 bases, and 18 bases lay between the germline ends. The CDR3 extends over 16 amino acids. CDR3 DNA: TGTGCCAGCAGCTTACTACCGACAGGTGGGGGATCACCCCTCCACTTT. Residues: CASSLLPTGGGSPLHF.

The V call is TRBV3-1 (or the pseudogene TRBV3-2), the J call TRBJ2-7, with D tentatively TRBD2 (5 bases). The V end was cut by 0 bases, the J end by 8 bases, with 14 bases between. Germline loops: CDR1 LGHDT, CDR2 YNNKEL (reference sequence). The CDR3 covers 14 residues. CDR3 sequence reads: CASSQEGIGGQQYF. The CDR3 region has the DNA TGTGCCAGCAGCCAAGAGGGAATCGGAGGCCAGCAGTACTTC.

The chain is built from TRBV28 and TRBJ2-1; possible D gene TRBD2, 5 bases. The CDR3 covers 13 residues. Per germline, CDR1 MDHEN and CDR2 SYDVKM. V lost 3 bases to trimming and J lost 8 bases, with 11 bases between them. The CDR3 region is CASSLGSGYEQFF. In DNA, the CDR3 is TGTGCCAGCAGTTTGGGGTCGGGGTATGAGCAGTTCTTC.

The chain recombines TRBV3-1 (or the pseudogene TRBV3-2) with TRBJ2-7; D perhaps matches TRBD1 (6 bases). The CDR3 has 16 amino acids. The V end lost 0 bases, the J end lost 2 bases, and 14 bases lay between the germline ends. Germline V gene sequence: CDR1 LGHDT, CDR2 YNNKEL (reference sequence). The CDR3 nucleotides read TGTGCCAGCAGCCAAGAACACAGGGTAATCCCCTACGAGCAGTACTTC. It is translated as CASSQEHRVIPYEQYF.

The CDR3 sequence: CASSPTGGSNQPQHF. DNA for the CDR3: TGTGCCAGCAGCCCCACAGGGGGAAGCAATCAGCCCCAGCATTTT. The chain couples TRBV7-6 to TRBJ1-5; the match to TRBD1 covers 8 bases. Germline CDR1 SGHVS, CDR2 FNYEAQ. The CDR3 has 15 amino acids. The V segment lost 5 bases and the J segment 1 base; nucleotides outside the gene matches: 4. Looking up the rest from reference TRBV7-6 and TRBJ1-5 gives the full variable domain: GAGVSQSPRYKVTKRGQDVALRCDPISGHVSLYWYRQALGQGPEFLTYFNYEAQQDKSGLPNDRFSAERPEGSISTLTIQRTEQRDSAMYRCASSPTGGSNQPQHFGDGTRLSIL.

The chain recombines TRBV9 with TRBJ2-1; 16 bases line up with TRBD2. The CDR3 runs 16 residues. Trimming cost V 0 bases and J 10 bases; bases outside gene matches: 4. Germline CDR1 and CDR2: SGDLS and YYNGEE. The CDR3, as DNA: TGTGCCAGCAGCGTAGCAGGGACTAGCGGGAGGGCCGAGCAGTTCTTC. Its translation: CASSVAGTSGRAEQFF.

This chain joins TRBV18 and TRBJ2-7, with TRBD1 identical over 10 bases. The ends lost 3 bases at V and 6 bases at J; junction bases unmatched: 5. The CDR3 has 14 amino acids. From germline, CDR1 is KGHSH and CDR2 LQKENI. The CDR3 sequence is CASSPGTGEAEQYF. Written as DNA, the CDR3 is TGTGCCAGCTCACCCGGGACAGGGGAGGCCGAGCAGTACTTC.

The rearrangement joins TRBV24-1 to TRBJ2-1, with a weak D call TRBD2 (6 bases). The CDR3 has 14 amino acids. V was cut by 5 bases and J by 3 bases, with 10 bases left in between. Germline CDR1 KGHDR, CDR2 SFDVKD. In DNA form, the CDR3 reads TGTGCCACCAGTGCCGGGGGACTCTACAATGAGCAGTTCTTC. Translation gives CATSAGGLYNEQFF.